This T cell receptor beta chain appears in the sequencing data of a study of cytotoxic CD8 clonotypes in ibrutinib-treated CLL. Study at large: Overall, roughly 25 responses were partial and 2 complete; following median roughly 70 months, about 15 patients stayed remitted and around twelve progressed.

The table came from immunoSEQ multiplex PCR; TCRdb's copy has only in-frame clones and leaves some out. The sample shows 20,000 or so clones, roughly 72% of them seen only once. Findings of the study overall: Against age-matched healthy donors, baseline clonality ran higher and tracked circulating CD8+ T-cell counts. Stable or contracted on treatment, public clonotypes were also uncommon.

Points on this clone: Its antigen is not identified.

Germline CDR1 MNHNY, CDR2 SVGAGI (reference sequence). The CDR3 runs 13 residues. J gave up 3 bases and V 5 bases, and 1 base lay outside the gene matches. TCR beta libraries used approximately 2.2 micrograms of DNA from cryopreserved PBMCs. The sample here was PBMCs, taken before ibrutinib treatment. The clonotype was recovered from a human donor with chronic lymphocytic leukemia. The chain carries TRBV6-6 and TRBJ2-4; TRBD1 matches at 7 bases. CDR3 nucleotides: TGTGCCAGCAGTACAGGGGACAAAAACATTCAGTACTTC. Its protein product is CASSTGDKNIQYF.